The present T cell receptor beta chain was sequenced within a study of blood T cell repertoires in COVID-19. Only in-frame clones appear in the TCRdb table, and some are missing; sequencing was by immunoSEQ multiplex PCR. The sample holds some 320,000 clones; around 87% are singletons and the top ten take 6.5% to 9.5%. Between the trimmed V and J ends, which lost 1 base and 7 bases, there was a span of 17 bases. CDR3 length: 15 amino acids. CDR1 MNHEY and CDR2 SVGEGT come from the germline V gene. The TCR originated in a woman aged 45-65 years who had recovered from COVID-19. The chain combines TRBV6-2 or TRBV6-3 with TRBJ2-7; weak D call: TRBD1 (6 bases). The material sequenced was peripheral blood. The CDR3 DNA is TGTGCCAGCAGTTACTGGGGGCCGGGCTTTATGGAGCAGTACTTC. It encodes CASSYWGPGFMEQYF.